The 10 T cell receptor beta chains below come from one sample, sequenced in a study of T cells in Graves' hyperthyroidism and ophthalmopathy. Amplification yielded TCR beta CDR3 regions, with RNA transcripts as the source. TCR CDR3 underwent first-round RT-PCR with the HTBI primer set. TCRdb re-called the multiplex PCR reads with MiXCR, one entry per CDR3 protein. The profile shows hundreds of thousands of distinct CDR3 sequences, 15% to 17% of them singletons. The sample was blood. Receptor source: a woman younger than 30 with Graves' hyperthyroidism.

This clonotype was recorded at least ten times. This chain joins TRBV7-2 and TRBJ2-1; 7 nucleotides align to TRBD2. V shed 4 bases, J shed 7 bases, and the junction held 1 base outside the gene matches. Looked up from germline, CDR1 is SGHTA and CDR2 is FQGNSA. The CDR3 is 12 amino acids. CDR3 protein: CASSSGLNEQFF. CDR3 nucleotides: TGTGCCAGCAGCTCGGGACTAAATGAGCAGTTCTTC.

This clonotype was observed a few times. The V and J genes are TRBV6-1 and TRBJ1-2; D not resolved. Between the trimmed V and J ends, which lost 6 bases and 3 bases, there was a span of 11 bases. This CDR3 region has 13 residues. Germline lookup yields CDR1 MNHNS and CDR2 SASEGT. The CDR3: CASRPRGDYGYTF. The CDR3 DNA sequence: TGTGCCAGCAGGCCTCGTGGAGACTATGGCTACACCTTC.

This clonotype was counted ten times or more. This chain uses TRBV28 with TRBJ2-3, with D perhaps assigned TRBD1 or TRBD2 (6 bases each). This CDR3 spans 17 amino acids. V was shortened by 4 bases and J by 0 bases, with 17 bases between the two germline ends. Germline CDR1 and CDR2: MDHEN and SYDVKM. CDR3 nucleotide sequence: TGTGCCAGCAGTTCTCCGGGGGCGGGCTATAGCACAGATACGCAGTATTTT. Its protein product is CASSSPGAGYSTDTQYF.

The rearrangement links TRBV6-2 or TRBV6-3 to TRBJ2-7; 10 bases agree with TRBD2. The ends lost 5 bases at V and 0 bases at J; junction bases unmatched: 10. From germline, CDR1 is MNHEY and CDR2 SVGEGT. This CDR3 has 17 residues. Here the CDR3 reads CASSPLAGVSPSYEQYF. The CDR3 coding sequence is TGTGCCAGCAGTCCGCTAGCGGGGGTTTCGCCCTCCTACGAGCAGTACTTC.

This clonotype has just a few counts. The chain joins TRBV4-2 to TRBJ2-7; no clear D. The V end was cut by 0 bases, the J end by 2 bases, with 8 bases between. The germline V gene encodes CDR1 LGHNA and CDR2 YNFKEQ. The CDR3 sequence is 14 residues long. For the CDR3, the DNA is TGTGCCAGCAGCCAAGATAGGTCTACCTACGAGCAGTACTTC. Encoded protein: CASSQDRSTYEQYF.

This chain uses TRBV15 with TRBJ2-6; D is unclear. The CDR3 consists of 18 residues. Trimming shortened V by 6 bases and J by 0 bases, and 18 bases separated the two germline ends. Per the germline V gene, CDR1 is LNHNV and CDR2 is YYDKDF (reference sequence). The CDR3 DNA reads as TGTGCCACCAGAAGTGGGTTTGTGGGTGGCTCTGGGGCCAACGTCCTGACTTTC. Translated: CATRSGFVGGSGANVLTF.

The genes are TRBV6-2 or TRBV6-3 and TRBJ1-1; D is unresolved. CDR3 length: 14 residues. Deletions cut 0 bases from V and 2 bases from J, with 7 bases between. Germline assignment: CDR1 MNHEY and CDR2 SVGEGT. CDR3: CASSYSNANTEAFF. The DNA of the CDR3 is TGTGCCAGCAGTTACTCGAACGCCAACACTGAAGCTTTCTTT.

V and J are TRBV4-1 and TRBJ1-3; D not certain. Germline V CDR1 and CDR2: MGHRA, YSYEKL. CDR3 length: 14 residues. Trimming took off 0 bases at V and 1 base at J, with 4 bases between the two ends. CDR3 coding DNA: TGCGCCAGCAGCCAAGACAGGTCTGGAAACACCATATATTTT. Amino acid sequence: CASSQDRSGNTIYF.

The chain links TRBV6-6 to TRBJ1-6; D is unclear. This CDR3 is 16 amino acids long. The germline CDR1 and CDR2 sequences are MNHNY and SVGAGI (reference sequence). Trimming left V 0 bases short and J 8 bases short, with 14 bases between. The CDR3 DNA follows: TGTGCCAGCAGTTACTCCCGGGCCTCTGGAGATTCACCCCTCCACTTT. Translation gives CASSYSRASGDSPLHF.

The rearrangement joins TRBV27 to TRBJ1-1; perhaps TRBD1 as D (5 bases). Germline loops: CDR1 MNHEY, CDR2 SMNVEV (reference sequence). This CDR3 has 12 residues. The ends were cut back, 3 bases at V and 8 bases at J, with 10 bases in the middle. The CDR3 region has the DNA TGTGCCAGCAGTTTTTATAAGGGGGAAGCTTTCTTT. It codes for CASSFYKGEAFF.